What follows are 30 T cell receptor beta chains derived from one specimen sequenced in a study of identical twins. Using its own MiXCR run on the 5' RACE reads, TCRdb lists one record per CDR3 protein. The sample has 1.5 million or so distinct CDR3 sequences, under 35% seen once. The specimen sequenced was cord blood. Every receptor here comes from a newborn girl in good health.

The chain recombines TRBV12-3 or TRBV12-4 with TRBJ1-5; D is perhaps TRBD1 (5 bases). Trimming took 6 bases from V and 0 from J, leaving 15 bases between them. This CDR3 is built from 16 residues. The CDR3 DNA reads as TGTGCCAGCAGGTCCGGGACGGAATATAGCAATCAGCCCCAGCATTTT. Translated, it gives CASRSGTEYSNQPQHF.

This clonotype was recorded at least ten times. The V call is TRBV27, the J call TRBJ1-1; TRBD1 matches 8 bases. Germline V gene data show CDR1 as MNHEY and CDR2 as SMNVEV (reference sequence). The CDR3 sequence is 13 residues long. V dropped 8 bases and J dropped 1; count of bases not matched to a gene: 3. The CDR3 is CASRGQANTEAFF. The CDR3 nucleotides read TGTGCCAGCCGGGGACAGGCGAACACTGAAGCTTTCTTT.

This clonotype showed up just a few times. Here the CDR3 DNA reads TGTGCCAGCAGCTATCAGGGGTTCTACAATGAGCAGTTCTTC. Translating it yields CASSYQGFYNEQFF. The chain combines TRBV12-3 or TRBV12-4 with TRBJ2-1; D is perhaps TRBD1 (6 bases). The CDR3 covers 14 residues. Trimming removed 6 bases from V and 3 bases from J, with 12 bases in between.

For this clonotype: A much larger clone lies a single base off, so this may be a read error. This sequence joins TRBV5-1 and TRBJ2-1, with 8 bases fitting TRBD2. The end of the DNA is better explained by TRBJ2-7, so the J call may be wrong. The CDR3 has 15 amino acids. The germline CDR1 and CDR2 sequences are SGHRS and YFSETQ. The CDR3 DNA reads as TGCGCCAGCAGCTTACGGGAGGGCCGCTACAATGAGCAGTACTTC. Protein sequence: CASSLREGRYNEQYF.

The genes are TRBV27 and TRBJ1-2, with D perhaps TRBD1 (5 bases). CDR1 and CDR2 from the germline V gene are MNHEY and SMNVEV (reference sequence). This CDR3 spans 13 amino acids. Trimming left V 3 bases short and J 8 bases short, with 13 bases between. The CDR3 nucleotides are TGTGCCAGCAGTTTCAGTAGGGGTTGGGGCTACACCTTC. It is translated as CASSFSRGWGYTF.

This rearrangement joins TRBV3-1 to TRBJ2-3, with a tentative D call TRBD2 (6 bases). CDR3 length: 15 amino acids. Looked up from germline, CDR1 is LGHDT and CDR2 is YNNKEL (reference sequence). V lost 3 bases and J 4 bases, leaving 14 bases between the germline ends. As DNA, the CDR3 is TGTGCCAGCAGCCAGGGCGGGACGGGGGCAGATACGCAGTATTTT. Translated, it gives CASSQGGTGADTQYF.

This chain links TRBV30 with TRBJ1-1, with 7 bases aligning to TRBD1. Germline loops: CDR1 GTSNPN, CDR2 SVGIG (reference sequence). V was clipped by 2 bases and J by 5 bases; unmatched bases: 8. The CDR3 has 14 residues. The CDR3 DNA follows: TGTGCCTGGAGTTTTAGGGGGCGCCGAACTGAAGCTTTCTTT. It codes for CAWSFRGRRTEAFF.

The chain has TRBV20-1 and TRBJ2-5, with 9 bases matching TRBD2. The CDR3 spans 16 residues. V dropped 4 bases and J dropped 11; count of bases not matched to a gene: 20. Germline loops: CDR1 DFQATT, CDR2 SNEGSKA (reference sequence). As DNA, the CDR3 is TGCAGTGCTATCGTTGCTACGCGGGGGGGCGCAAATGAGCAGTACTTC. It encodes CSAIVATRGGANEQYF.

This clonotype has a count of ten or more. V and J are TRBV5-1 and TRBJ2-5, with D unclear. Germline-derived CDR1 and CDR2 are SGHRS and YFSETQ. Trimming stripped 0 bases from V and 1 base from J, with 13 bases between. The CDR3 covers 16 residues. This CDR3 reads CASSLEGSDPQETQYF. CDR3 nucleotide sequence: TGCGCCAGCAGCTTGGAAGGGTCGGATCCCCAAGAGACCCAGTACTTC.

This sequence joins TRBV28 and TRBJ1-2; TRBD1 aligns across 10 bases. This CDR3 is 15 amino acids long. Germline CDR1 and CDR2: MDHEN and SYDVKM. V gave up 4 bases and J gave up 8 bases; unmatched junction bases: 10. DNA for the CDR3: TGTGCCAGCAGTTCCCCGGGACAGGGGACGAGGGGCTACACCTTC. Protein: CASSSPGQGTRGYTF.

This clonotype was seen a handful of times. The chain joins TRBV7-2 to TRBJ1-1, with D tentatively TRBD1 (6 bases). The CDR3 sequence is 13 residues long. The V gene's germline CDR1 is SGHTA and CDR2 FQGNSA. Trimming took off 5 bases at V and 9 bases at J, with 16 bases between the two ends. The CDR3 DNA reads as TGTGCCAGCAGCCCACGACAGGCGGGAAAAGCTTTCTTT. This codes for CASSPRQAGKAFF. Combining the CDR3 with reference TRBV7-2 and TRBJ1-1 gives the whole variable domain GAGVSQSPSNKVTEKGKDVELRCDPISGHTALYWYRQSLGQGLEFLIYFQGNSAPDKSGLPSDRFSAERTGGSVSTLTIQRTQQEDSAVYLCASSPRQAGKAFFGQGTRLTVV.

This clonotype was counted only a few times. The rearrangement uses TRBV7-2 and TRBJ1-2; a possible D gene is TRBD1 (6 bases). The germline V and J ends were trimmed by 5 bases and 2 bases, with 15 bases remaining between them. Germline V CDR1 and CDR2: SGHTA, FQGNSA. CDR3 size: 15 residues. The CDR3 nucleotides are TGTGCCAGCAGCCCCGGGTCGGGGGGCAACTATGGCTACACCTTC. Translated: CASSPGSGGNYGYTF.

This clonotype turned up a few times. J is TRBJ2-3 and V is TRBV30; the match to TRBD2 covers 9 bases. The J segment lost 3 bases and the V segment lost 6 bases, leaving 7 bases of the junction unmatched. The CDR3 has 14 residues. Per germline, CDR1 GTSNPN and CDR2 SVGIG (reference sequence). The CDR3 loop is CACQASGNTDTQYF. The CDR3 DNA is TGTGCCTGTCAAGCTAGCGGGAATACAGATACGCAGTATTTT.

The gene calls are TRBV18 and TRBJ1-6; 11 bases line up with TRBD1. CDR3 length: 15 amino acids. Germline CDR1 and CDR2: KGHSH and LQKENI. V lost 2 bases, J lost 9 bases, and 3 bases stayed unmatched. CDR3 in amino acids: CASSPTGTGGSPLHF. The CDR3 region has the DNA TGTGCCAGCTCACCAACCGGGACAGGGGGTTCACCCCTCCACTTT. The variable domain in full, completed from reference TRBV18 and TRBJ1-6, reads NAGVMQNPRHLVRRRGQEARLRCSPMKGHSHVYWYRQLPEEGLKFMVYLQKENIIDESGMPKERFSAEFPKEGPSILRIQQVVRGDSAAYFCASSPTGTGGSPLHFGNGTRLTVT.

The chain combines TRBV4-2 with TRBJ2-7; perhaps TRBD2 as D (6 bases). The CDR3 consists of 15 residues. CDR1 is LGHNA and CDR2 is YNFKEQ in the germline V gene. Trimming removed 1 base from V and 0 bases from J, with 10 bases in between. The DNA for the CDR3 is TGTGCCAGCAGCCAAGCGTTGGGGGGCTCCTACGAGCAGTACTTC. Amino acid sequence: CASSQALGGSYEQYF.

The CDR3 sequence is CASSPFWLLAKNIQYF. CDR3 nucleotides: TGTGCCAGCTCACCCTTCTGGCTTCTAGCCAAAAACATTCAGTACTTC. V usage is TRBV18 and J usage is TRBJ2-4; no clear D gene. Germline CDR1 is KGHSH and CDR2 is LQKENI. This CDR3 has 16 residues. Trimming pared 3 bases from V and 0 bases from J, leaving 12 bases between.

This clonotype was observed a few times. V usage is TRBV10-3 and J usage is TRBJ2-7; 11 bases map to TRBD2. This CDR3 is 15 amino acids long. The J segment lost 2 bases and the V segment lost 6 bases, leaving 6 bases of the junction unmatched. Germline loops: CDR1 ENHRY, CDR2 SYGVKD. CDR3 bases: TGTGCCATCAGGAGCACTAGCGGGAGTACCTACGAGCAGTACTTC. As protein: CAIRSTSGSTYEQYF.

The chain couples TRBV6-5 to TRBJ1-1; 7 bases align to TRBD1. CDR1 MNHEY and CDR2 SVGAGI come from the germline V gene. V shed 0 bases, J shed 6 bases, and the junction held 7 bases outside the gene matches. The CDR3 totals 15 residues. CDR3 loop: CASSYSTRGMAEAFF. Here the CDR3 DNA reads TGTGCCAGCAGTTACTCGACCAGGGGGATGGCTGAAGCTTTCTTT.

This rearrangement joins TRBV30 to TRBJ2-7; 10 bases line up with TRBD1. J lost 3 bases, V lost 6 bases, and 5 bases had no gene match. Germline CDR1 reads GTSNPN; CDR2 reads SVGIG (reference sequence). This CDR3 is built from 13 residues. CDR3 region: CACSRDRGYEQYF. Written as DNA, the CDR3 is TGTGCCTGTTCCCGGGACAGGGGCTACGAGCAGTACTTC.

This clonotype was picked up many times. V is TRBV28 and J is TRBJ2-3, with TRBD2 matching over 9 bases. CDR1 and CDR2 from the germline V gene are MDHEN and SYDVKM. Trimming removed 3 bases from V and 8 bases from J; junction bases left unmatched: 6. This CDR3 has 14 residues. The CDR3 DNA is TGTGCCAGCAGTTTGCGGGGGGGGTCGGGTACGCAGTATTTT. As protein: CASSLRGGSGTQYF.

V and J are TRBV7-2 and TRBJ2-7; 7 bases are shared with TRBD2. The J call may be wrong; the DNA end is better matched by TRBJ2-5. CDR1 is SGHTA, CDR2 FQGNSA, per germline. This CDR3 is 14 amino acids long. The CDR3 DNA is TGTGCCAGCAGCCACGCCGGGCGGGGGGAGACCCAGTACTTC. This codes for CASSHAGRGETQYF.

This sequence joins TRBV20-1 and TRBJ2-2; D is unresolved. The length of the CDR3 is 12 residues. V was trimmed by 5 bases and J by 2 bases, leaving 6 bases between them. Germline-derived CDR1 and CDR2 are DFQATT and SNEGSKA (reference sequence). DNA for the CDR3: TGCAGTGCTCAGACCAACACCGGGGAGCTGTTTTTT. Translated, it gives CSAQTNTGELFF.

This chain uses TRBV4-1 with TRBJ2-1, with D hard to call. CDR1 and CDR2 from the germline V gene are MGHRA and YSYEKL. Deletions cut 4 bases from V and 8 bases from J, with 9 bases between. The CDR3 loop spans 12 amino acids. This CDR3 reads CASSPPAYEQFF. In DNA, the CDR3 is TGCGCCAGCAGCCCCCCAGCATATGAGCAGTTCTTC.

This clonotype was counted at least ten times. This chain joins TRBV20-1 and TRBJ2-5; the match to TRBD2 covers 8 bases. The CDR3 loop spans 14 amino acids. From germline, CDR1 is DFQATT and CDR2 SNEGSKA (reference sequence). J was trimmed by 1 base and V by 0 bases; bases with no gene match: 1. The CDR3 loop is CSAREGTSQETQYF. The DNA of the CDR3 is TGCAGTGCTAGAGAGGGGACTAGCCAAGAGACCCAGTACTTC.

The chain joins TRBV14 to TRBJ2-7, with D possibly matching TRBD2 (6 bases). The CDR3 has 19 amino acids. Trimming took 0 bases from V and 4 from J, leaving 25 bases between them. The germline gives CDR1 SGHDN, CDR2 FVKESK. The chain's CDR3 is CASSQEGLKVDRARYEQYF. The DNA for the CDR3 is TGTGCCAGCAGCCAAGAGGGACTTAAGGTGGATCGGGCCCGATACGAGCAGTACTTC. Full variable domain (rest looked up from reference TRBV14 and TRBJ2-7): EAGVTQFPSHSVIEKGQTVTLRCDPISGHDNLYWYRRVMGKEIKFLLHFVKESKQDESGMPNNRFLAERTGGTYSTLKVQPAELEDSGVYFCASSQEGLKVDRARYEQYFGPGTRLTVT.

This clonotype has only a few counts. This chain uses TRBV3-1 with TRBJ2-3; a possible D gene is TRBD2 (5 bases). The germline CDR1 and CDR2 sequences are LGHDT and YNNKEL (reference sequence). The CDR3 has 17 amino acids. Trimming left V 0 bases short and J 2 bases short, with 15 bases between. CDR3 amino acids: CASSQEVAGSFTDTQYF. CDR3 coding DNA: TGTGCCAGCAGCCAAGAGGTGGCGGGTAGTTTCACAGATACGCAGTATTTT.

The genes are TRBV6-1 and TRBJ1-6; D is unresolved. CDR1 is MNHNS, CDR2 SASEGT, per germline. V lost 7 bases to trimming and J lost 0 bases, with 7 bases between them. The CDR3 covers 14 residues. CDR3 protein: CASTVLSYNSPLHF. CDR3 DNA sequence: TGTGCCAGCACGGTTCTCTCCTATAATTCACCCCTCCACTTT.

DNA for the CDR3: TGTGCCATCAGTGAGGCGGTGGGGCGGAACACCGGGGAGCTGTTTTTT. It encodes CAISEAVGRNTGELFF. The genes are TRBV10-3 and TRBJ2-2, with D perhaps matching TRBD1 (5 bases). This CDR3 spans 16 amino acids. CDR1 is ENHRY and CDR2 is SYGVKD in the germline V gene. V was shortened by 2 bases and J by 1 base, with 11 bases between the two germline ends.

This clonotype turned up a few times. The chain carries TRBV4-2 and TRBJ1-5; 8 bases are shared with TRBD1. Per the germline V gene, CDR1 is LGHNA and CDR2 is YNFKEQ. The J segment lost 6 bases and the V segment lost 3 bases, leaving 7 bases of the junction unmatched. The CDR3 is 15 residues long. CDR3 amino acids: CASSHVTGGSQPQHF. The CDR3 DNA reads as TGTGCCAGCAGCCACGTTACAGGGGGATCTCAGCCCCAGCATTTT.

The chain employs TRBV20-1 and TRBJ2-7, with 7 positions matching TRBD1. The germline CDR1 and CDR2 sequences are DFQATT and SNEGSKA (reference sequence). The CDR3 spans 13 residues. Trimming removed 7 bases from V and 0 bases from J; junction bases left unmatched: 6. The CDR3 protein is CSVGGGFSYEQYF. The CDR3 bases are TGCAGTGTAGGGGGCGGGTTCTCCTACGAGCAGTACTTC.